The 4 T cell receptor beta chains below were found in one sample sequenced in a study of shared clonotypes between healthy human individuals. Method: immunoSEQ multiplex PCR; TCRdb's copy keeps in-frame clones and lacks some. The profile shows around 2.1 million clones, 95% of them singletons. Sequenced: naive CD4+ T cells sorted from blood. The subset: CD45RA+ positively selected. These receptors all come from a man aged 18 to 29 in good health.

With regard to this clone: The sample holds other DNA sequences that translate to the same CDR3. The V call is TRBV10-3, the J call TRBJ1-1; 8 nucleotides match TRBD1. V lost 4 bases, J lost 5 bases, and 6 bases stayed unmatched. The germline gives CDR1 ENHRY, CDR2 SYGVKD. There are 14 residues in the CDR3. DNA for the CDR3: TGTGCCATCAGTGGAGACAGGGGAGGGACTGAAGCTTTCTTT. Translation: CAISGDRGGTEAFF.

This clone was observed once. The V gene is TRBV19, the J gene TRBJ2-2; D gene uncertain. V dropped 6 bases and J dropped 3 bases, with 11 bases sitting between them. The CDR3 is 14 amino acids. Germline V gene sequence: CDR1 LNHDA, CDR2 SQIVND (reference sequence). DNA of the CDR3: TGTGCCAGTAGAGTGGGATGGGACACCGGGGAGCTGTTTTTT. Protein: CASRVGWDTGELFF. The full variable domain, its missing parts supplied by reference TRBV19 and TRBJ2-2, is DGGITQSPKYLFRKEGQNVTLSCEQNLNHDAMYWYRQDPGQGLRLIYYSQIVNDFQKGDIAEGYSVSREKKESFPLTVTSAQKNPTAFYLCASRVGWDTGELFFGEGSRLTVL.

The chain recombines TRBV6-5 with TRBJ1-2; weak D call: TRBD1 (5 bases). Germline CDR1 reads MNHEY; CDR2 reads SVGAGI. The CDR3 loop spans 14 amino acids. Trimming removed 0 bases from V and 8 bases from J, with 13 bases in between. As DNA, the CDR3 is TGTGCCAGCAGTTACTCCCCTTCGGGGGTAGGCTACACCTTC. It is translated as CASSYSPSGVGYTF.

This chain connects TRBV28 to TRBJ1-1, with a weak D call TRBD1 (5 bases). V lost 6 bases and J 4 bases, leaving 24 bases between the germline ends. There are 17 residues in the CDR3. Germline V lookup: CDR1 MDHEN, CDR2 SYDVKM. As DNA, the CDR3 is TGTGCCAGCAGATCCCCCTCTTTCTCAGGGCAGGGCACTGAAGCTTTCTTT. Its protein is CASRSPSFSGQGTEAFF. The variable domain in full, with the rest retrieved from reference TRBV28 and TRBJ1-1, is DVKVTQSSRYLVKRTGEKVFLECVQDMDHENMFWYRQDPGLGLRLIYFSYDVKMKEKGDIPEGYSVSREKKERFSLILESASTNQTSMYLCASRSPSFSGQGTEAFFGQGTRLTVV.